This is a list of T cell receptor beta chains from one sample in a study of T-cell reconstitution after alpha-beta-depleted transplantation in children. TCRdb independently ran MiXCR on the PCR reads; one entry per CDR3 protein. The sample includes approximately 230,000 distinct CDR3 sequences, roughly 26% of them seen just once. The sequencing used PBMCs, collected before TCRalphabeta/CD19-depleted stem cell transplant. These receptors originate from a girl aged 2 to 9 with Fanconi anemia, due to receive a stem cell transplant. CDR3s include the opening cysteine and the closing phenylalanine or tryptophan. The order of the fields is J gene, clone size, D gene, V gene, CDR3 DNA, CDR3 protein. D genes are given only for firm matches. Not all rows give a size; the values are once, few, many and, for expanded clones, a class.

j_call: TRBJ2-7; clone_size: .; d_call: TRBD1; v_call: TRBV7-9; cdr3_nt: TGTGCCAGCAGCTTAGGGCAGGGGGCGCGAAGATACGAGCAGTACTTC; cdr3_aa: CASSLGQGARRYEQYF
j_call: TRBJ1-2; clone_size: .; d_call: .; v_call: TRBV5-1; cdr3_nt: TGCGCCAGCAGCTTGGGGGAGTATGGCTACACCTTC; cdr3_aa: CASSLGEYGYTF
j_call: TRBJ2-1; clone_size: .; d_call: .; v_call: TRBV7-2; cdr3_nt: TGTGCCAGCAGCTTAGTGGAAATTTACAATGAGCAGTTCTTC; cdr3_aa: CASSLVEIYNEQFF
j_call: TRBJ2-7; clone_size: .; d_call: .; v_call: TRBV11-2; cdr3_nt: TGTGCCAGCAGCCGGACCACCTCAAAGGGCTACGAGCAGTACTTC; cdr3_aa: CASSRTTSKGYEQYF
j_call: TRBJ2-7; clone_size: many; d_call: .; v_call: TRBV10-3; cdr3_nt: TGTGCCATCAGTGAGACAATCCCGACAGTTACCTACGAGCAGTACTTC; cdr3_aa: CAISETIPTVTYEQYF
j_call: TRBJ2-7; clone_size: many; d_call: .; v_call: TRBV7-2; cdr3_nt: TGTGCCGAATCTGGGGTTGGGGGACAAGCCTACGAGCAGTACTTC; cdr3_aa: CAESGVGGQAYEQYF
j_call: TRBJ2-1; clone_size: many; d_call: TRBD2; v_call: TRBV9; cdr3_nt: TGTGCCAGCAGCGGATCTAGCGGGAGTACGCGGCGGGACTACAATGAGCAGTTCTTC; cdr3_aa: CASSGSSGSTRRDYNEQFF
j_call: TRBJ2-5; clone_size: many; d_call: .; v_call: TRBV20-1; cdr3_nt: TGCAGTGGGTTAAGCTGGCGGGGCCAAGAGACCCAGTACTTC; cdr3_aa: CSGLSWRGQETQYF
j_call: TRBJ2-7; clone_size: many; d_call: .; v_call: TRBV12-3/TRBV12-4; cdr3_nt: TGTGCCAGCAGTTTCGGGGGGACAGGTACCTACGAGCAGTACTTC; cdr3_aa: CASSFGGTGTYEQYF
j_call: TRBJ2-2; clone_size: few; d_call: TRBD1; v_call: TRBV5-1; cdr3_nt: TGCGCCAGCCGACAGGGGACCGGGGAGCTGTTTTTT; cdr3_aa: CASRQGTGELFF
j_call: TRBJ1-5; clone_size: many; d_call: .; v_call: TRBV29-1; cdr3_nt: TGCAGCGTTGAAGAGGCAGGGAGTGGGCAGCCCCAGCATTTT; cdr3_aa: CSVEEAGSGQPQHF
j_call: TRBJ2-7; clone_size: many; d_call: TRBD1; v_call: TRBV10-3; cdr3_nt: TGTGCCACCACGGGACAGCCGCTTACCGAGCAGTACTTC; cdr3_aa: CATTGQPLTEQYF
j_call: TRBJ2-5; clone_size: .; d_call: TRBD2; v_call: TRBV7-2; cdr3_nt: TGTGCCAGCAGCTTAGGCCCAGCGGGGGTTCAAGAGACCCAGTACTTC; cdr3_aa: CASSLGPAGVQETQYF
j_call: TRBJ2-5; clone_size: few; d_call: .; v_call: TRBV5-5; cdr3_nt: TGTGCCAGCACCCTTTGGGACGTACAAGAGACCCAGTACTTC; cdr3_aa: CASTLWDVQETQYF
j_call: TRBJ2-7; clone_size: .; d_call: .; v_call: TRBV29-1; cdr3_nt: TGCAGCGTTGTAAGAGGGCTCGGCACCTACGAGCAGTACTTC; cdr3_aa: CSVVRGLGTYEQYF
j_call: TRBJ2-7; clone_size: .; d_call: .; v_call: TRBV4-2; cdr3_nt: TGTGCCAGCAGCCAAGAAGGACGGGTCCCCTCCTACGAGCAGTACTTC; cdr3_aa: CASSQEGRVPSYEQYF